Reported below is one T cell receptor beta chain. In its sample, this clonotype was seen many times. The antigen it binds to is not known. No base quality values were provided; no much bigger clone lies one nucleotide off. The CDR3 spans 14 residues, from the cysteine through the phenylalanine. The retained sequence is limited to the CDR3, 42 bases, with the frame set at the first base. Trimming removed 7 bases from V and 1 base from J, leaving 14 bases between the germline ends. The sample comes from a study of CD8 T cells in ankylosing spondylitis (TCRdb year 2017). Regarding the study in general: The study profiled T cell receptor beta repertoires in healthy donors and ankylosing spondylitis patients to find disease-linked TCR variants. The full study cohort comprised 20 to 30 ankylosing spondylitis patients and 110 or so healthy donors. Samples of peripheral blood were taken, and for ankylosing spondylitis patients, synovial fluid was collected as well. Points the paper makes about the study in general: Some motif variants had previously been reported in the synovial fluid and blood of reactive arthritis patients, which suggests shared mechanisms of disease initiation. The disease-linked clones were reported to be significantly enriched in matched synovial fluid samples from ankylosing spondylitis patients. The disease-linked clones showed a CD8+ phenotype and occurred at relatively low frequencies in peripheral blood. A TCR beta motif made up of several highly homologous amino acid variants appeared to be characteristic of blood from ankylosing spondylitis patients.

Reads for this sample came from an Illumina HiSeq 2500. TCR beta libraries were prepared by quantitative 5'-RACE with molecular barcodes. From the authors' description of their analysis: To identify disease-linked TCR variants, a new computational method was used, one built on a probabilistic model of VDJ rearrangement. The public reads were run again by TCRdb, first through fastp at Q25 and then through MiXCR, and only productive beta chains were kept. Rows matching on CDR3 protein sequence are summarized as one entry with the most common DNA and genes. The authors' filters were not applied to this entry. This sample comprises about 170,000 distinct CDR3 sequences, approximately 20% of them detected only once. The top ten clones comprise about 7.8% of the sample.

The clonotype comes from a male donor with ankylosing spondylitis or in good health (not recorded which). The rearranged segments are TRBV12-3 or TRBV12-4 and TRBJ2-7; tentative D gene TRBD1, with 5 bases matching. Sequenced: blood, either unsorted or a sorted T cell fraction (not recorded which). The DNA sequence is given as TGTGCCAGCAATAGTGGGGCGCAGTCCTACGAGCAGTACTTC. It encodes CASNSGAQSYEQYF.